Following are 29 T cell receptor beta chains from one sample sequenced in a study of blood T cell repertoires in COVID-19. Data came from immunoSEQ multiplex PCR; TCRdb stores just in-frame clones and leaves some out. The sample contains approximately 210,000 clones, roughly nine tenths of which appear only once. The sample consisted of peripheral blood. These receptors all come from a man between 65 and 85 years old with acute or convalescent COVID-19.

This chain links TRBV18 with TRBJ1-5, with D tentatively TRBD1 (5 bases). V was cut by 9 bases and J by 6 bases, with 15 bases left in between. The CDR3 spans 13 residues. Germline CDR1 and CDR2: KGHSH and LQKENI. As DNA, the CDR3 is TGTGCCAGTTCTACGGGGGTAGGTCAGCCCCAGCATTTT. Translation gives CASSTGVGQPQHF. Full variable domain (rest looked up from reference TRBV18 and TRBJ1-5): NAGVMQNPRHLVRRRGQEARLRCSPMKGHSHVYWYRQLPEEGLKFMVYLQKENIIDESGMPKERFSAEFPKEGPSILRIQQVVRGDSAAYFCASSTGVGQPQHFGDGTRLSIL.

The gene calls are TRBV4-2 and TRBJ1-5; D not resolved. The CDR3 is 14 amino acids. Germline values: CDR1 LGHNA, CDR2 YNFKEQ. The V end was cut by 0 bases, the J end by 3 bases, with 6 bases between. CDR3 protein: CASSQDRNNQPQHF. DNA for the CDR3: TGTGCCAGCAGCCAAGACAGAAACAATCAGCCCCAGCATTTT.

The V call is TRBV3-1 (or the pseudogene TRBV3-2), the J call TRBJ2-1; 12 nucleotides line up with TRBD2. Germline CDR1 reads LGHDT; CDR2 reads YNNKEL (reference sequence). The CDR3 consists of 15 residues. The V and J ends lost 5 bases and 7 bases, in that order; junction bases with no gene match: 6. In DNA form, the CDR3 reads TGTGCCAGCAGCTATCGGACTAGCGGGAATAATGAGCAGTTCTTC. This sequence encodes CASSYRTSGNNEQFF.

The V and J genes are TRBV6-1 and TRBJ1-4, with D possibly TRBD1 on 5 matching bases. V lost 4 bases and J 5 bases, leaving 17 bases between the germline ends. This CDR3 spans 16 amino acids. Per the germline V gene, CDR1 is MNHNS and CDR2 is SASEGT. CDR3: CASSGYSGVRNEKLFF. DNA of the CDR3: TGTGCCAGCAGTGGATACTCGGGGGTTCGAAATGAAAAACTGTTTTTT.

The chain is built from TRBV29-1 and TRBJ2-3, with TRBD1 matching 7 bases. The germline V gene encodes CDR1 SQVTM and CDR2 ANQGSEA. The ends lost 5 bases at V and 5 bases at J; junction bases unmatched: 4. This CDR3 has 12 residues. Written as DNA, the CDR3 is TGCAGCGTTTCAACAGGGGTAGATACGCAGTATTTT. Translating gives CSVSTGVDTQYF.

In this sample, this clone turned up once. CDR3 sequence (DNA): TGTGCCAGCAGCCAAGGTGCGGGGAAACCCACAGATACGCAGTATTTT. This encodes CASSQGAGKPTDTQYF. The V call is TRBV3-1 (or the pseudogene TRBV3-2), the J call TRBJ2-3; TRBD2 is a possible D gene (6 bases). There are 16 residues in the CDR3. The germline V and J ends were trimmed by 1 base and 2 bases, with 13 bases remaining between them. Looked up from germline, CDR1 is LGHDT and CDR2 is YNNKEL (reference sequence).

The chain uses TRBV4-1 and TRBJ1-4; the D gene is possibly TRBD1 (6 bases). V was cut by 2 bases and J by 8 bases, with 15 bases left in between. This CDR3 has 15 residues. Per germline, CDR1 MGHRA and CDR2 YSYEKL. The CDR3 here is CASSQPFQGKEKLFF. The CDR3 DNA reads TGCGCCAGCAGCCAACCGTTTCAGGGGAAGGAAAAACTGTTTTTT.

The chain carries TRBV25-1 and TRBJ1-1, with TRBD1 as a possible D gene (5 bases). Germline CDR1 is MGHDK and CDR2 is SYGVNS. The V gene lost 0 bases and the J gene lost 2 bases, with 7 bases spanning the gap. This CDR3 is built from 14 residues. The CDR3 spells CASSEYQGNTEAFF. The CDR3, as DNA: TGTGCCAGCAGTGAATACCAGGGTAACACTGAAGCTTTCTTT. Full variable domain (missing parts from reference TRBV25-1 and TRBJ1-1): EADIYQTPRYLVIGTGKKITLECSQTMGHDKMYWYQQDPGMELHLIHYSYGVNSTEKGDLSSESTVSRIRTEHFPLTLESARPSHTSQYLCASSEYQGNTEAFFGQGTRLTVV.

V and J are TRBV6-5 and TRBJ1-5, with 7 bases aligning to TRBD1. Germline trimming cut 7 bases from V and 4 bases from J; bases unmatched to any gene: 7. Germline loops: CDR1 MNHEY, CDR2 SVGAGI. The CDR3 is 14 residues long. CDR3 sequence: CASTTEQGNQPQHF. As DNA, the CDR3 is TGTGCCAGCACTACCGAACAGGGGAATCAGCCCCAGCATTTT.

V and J are TRBV5-1 and TRBJ2-5, with 8 bases matching TRBD1. V gave up 4 bases and J gave up 5 bases; unmatched junction bases: 13. There are 16 residues in the CDR3. Germline assignment: CDR1 SGHRS and CDR2 YFSETQ. The CDR3 reads CASSPSRVWDRETQYF. The CDR3 region has the DNA TGCGCCAGCAGCCCCAGTAGAGTGTGGGACAGGGAGACCCAGTACTTC.

This clone occurred once. V and J are TRBV3-1 (or the pseudogene TRBV3-2) and TRBJ2-7; no clear D. With 1 base removed from V and 2 bases from J, the gap between germline ends came to 15 bases. CDR1 is LGHDT and CDR2 is YNNKEL in the germline V gene (reference sequence). The CDR3 contains 16 residues. The CDR3 DNA reads TGTGCCAGCAGCCAAGCAAGACACACGACGCCCTACGAGCAGTACTTC. Protein product: CASSQARHTTPYEQYF.

The chain recombines TRBV14 with TRBJ1-4; 9 bases agree with TRBD1. Germline V gene lookup returns CDR1 SGHDN and CDR2 FVKESK. Unmatched junction bases numbered 11, after V lost 4 bases and J lost 8 bases. The CDR3 covers 16 residues. The CDR3 coding sequence is TGTGCCAGCAGCCTAATCTCCGGGACAGGGTTGGAAAAACTGTTTTTT. The encoded protein is CASSLISGTGLEKLFF.

The chain carries TRBV18 and TRBJ2-3, with 11 bases that match TRBD1. The CDR3 sequence is 24 residues long. The germline V gene encodes CDR1 KGHSH and CDR2 LQKENI. V lost 2 bases to trimming and J lost 1 base; unmatched junction nucleotides: 26. The CDR3 DNA reads TGTGCCAGCTCACCAAAAAAGTCGGGAGCCGAACCAAAACCGGGACAGGGGGGCACAGATACGCAGTATTTT. Residues: CASSPKKSGAEPKPGQGGTDTQYF.

The chain employs TRBV19 and TRBJ2-2; D call uncertain. Between the trimmed V and J ends, which lost 1 base and 4 bases, there was a span of 10 bases. The CDR3 contains 15 residues. The germline V gene has CDR1 LNHDA and CDR2 SQIVND (reference sequence). CDR3 in amino acids: CASSIGGRTTGELFF. CDR3 coding DNA: TGTGCCAGTAGTATAGGTGGCAGAACCACCGGGGAGCTGTTTTTT.

The rearrangement uses TRBV5-6 and TRBJ2-7; TRBD2 agrees at 9 bases. Germline CDR1 reads SGHDT; CDR2 reads YYEEEE. V shed 8 bases, J shed 6 bases, and the junction held 12 bases outside the gene matches. The CDR3 loop spans 14 amino acids. This CDR3 reads CARRLAGEAVEQYF. In DNA, the CDR3 is TGTGCCAGGCGATTAGCGGGAGAGGCGGTCGAGCAGTACTTC. Using reference TRBV5-6 and TRBJ2-7 for the parts outside the CDR3, the full variable domain is DAGVTQSPTHLIKTRGQQVTLRCSPKSGHDTVSWYQQALGQGPQFIFQYYEEEERQRGNFPDRFSGHQFPNYSSELNVNALLLGDSALYLCARRLAGEAVEQYFGPGTRLTVT.

The rearrangement links TRBV2 to TRBJ1-5; tentative D call: TRBD1 (5 bases). Deletions cut 2 bases from V and 4 bases from J, with 18 bases between. The CDR3 runs to 17 residues. The germline CDR1 and CDR2 sequences are SNHLY and FYNNEI. CDR3 DNA: TGTGCCAGCAGTGAAAGTAGGTCGGGGGTTCGAAATCAGCCCCAGCATTTT. Encoded protein: CASSESRSGVRNQPQHF.

The chain employs TRBV18 and TRBJ1-5, with no clear D. Trimming pared 3 bases from V and 1 base from J, leaving 7 bases between. The CDR3 totals 14 residues. Germline assignment: CDR1 KGHSH and CDR2 LQKENI. CDR3 in DNA: TGTGCCAGCTCACCTAGGGAGAGCAATCAGCCCCAGCATTTT. Encoded protein: CASSPRESNQPQHF. The full variable domain, its missing parts supplied by reference TRBV18 and TRBJ1-5, is NAGVMQNPRHLVRRRGQEARLRCSPMKGHSHVYWYRQLPEEGLKFMVYLQKENIIDESGMPKERFSAEFPKEGPSILRIQQVVRGDSAAYFCASSPRESNQPQHFGDGTRLSIL.

V is TRBV19 and J is TRBJ2-6; D is perhaps TRBD2 (5 bases). CDR1 and CDR2 (germline): LNHDA, SQIVND (reference sequence). The CDR3 contains 16 residues. The V gene lost 2 bases and the J gene lost 0 bases, with 8 bases spanning the gap. CDR3 loop: CASSIFGDSGANVLTF. CDR3 nucleotide sequence: TGTGCCAGTAGTATATTCGGGGACTCTGGGGCCAACGTCCTGACTTTC. The entire variable domain, with the rest obtained from reference TRBV19 and TRBJ2-6, is as follows: DGGITQSPKYLFRKEGQNVTLSCEQNLNHDAMYWYRQDPGQGLRLIYYSQIVNDFQKGDIAEGYSVSREKKESFPLTVTSAQKNPTAFYLCASSIFGDSGANVLTFGAGSRLTVL.

This clone was recorded a few times. Other DNA sequences of this sample code for an identical CDR3. This chain connects TRBV5-1 to TRBJ2-2, with 7 nucleotides matching TRBD2. The CDR3 loop spans 16 amino acids. CDR1 and CDR2 (germline): SGHRS, YFSETQ. J was trimmed by 2 bases and V by 0 bases; bases with no gene match: 4. CDR3 amino acids: CASSLAASGNTGELFF. CDR3 DNA: TGCGCCAGCAGCTTGGCGGCTAGCGGTAACACCGGGGAGCTGTTTTTT. The whole variable domain, filled in from reference TRBV5-1 and TRBJ2-2, reads KAGVTQTPRYLIKTRGQQVTLSCSPISGHRSVSWYQQTPGQGLQFLFEYFSETQRNKGNFPGRFSGRQFSNSRSEMNVSTLELGDSALYLCASSLAASGNTGELFFGEGSRLTVL.

V gene TRBV3-1 (or the pseudogene TRBV3-2) combines with J gene TRBJ1-1, with TRBD1 as a possible D gene (6 bases). The CDR3 is 16 amino acids. Trimming shortened V by 6 bases and J by 1 base, and 18 bases separated the two germline ends. The V gene's germline CDR1 is LGHDT and CDR2 YNNKEL (reference sequence). The CDR3 nucleotides read TGTGCCAGCAGACAAACCCGGGGGGGGCCGAACACTGAAGCTTTCTTT. Its protein is CASRQTRGGPNTEAFF.

V and J are TRBV5-1 and TRBJ1-1; D might be TRBD1 (6 bases). The CDR3 has 16 residues. The V end lost 4 bases, the J end lost 4 bases, and 20 bases lay between the germline ends. The germline CDR1 and CDR2 sequences are SGHRS and YFSETQ. Here the CDR3 reads CASSQFGGGGGTEAFF. CDR3 coding DNA: TGCGCCAGCAGCCAGTTTGGGGGCGGTGGTGGCACTGAAGCTTTCTTT.

V is TRBV7-2 and J is TRBJ2-5; D remains ambiguous. V lost 0 bases, J lost 5 bases, and 10 bases lay in between. CDR1 SGHTA and CDR2 FQGNSA come from the germline V gene. The CDR3 covers 14 residues. CDR3 region: CASSLAQQLETQYF. In nucleotides, the CDR3 is TGTGCCAGCAGCTTAGCCCAACAGTTGGAGACCCAGTACTTC.

This chain uses TRBV9 with TRBJ1-6; 7 bases map to TRBD1. V lost 3 bases and J lost 5; bases outside the gene matches: 8. Germline CDR1 is SGDLS and CDR2 is YYNGEE. The CDR3 has 16 residues. CDR3 sequence: CASSALQGFNNSPLHF. CDR3 bases: TGTGCCAGCAGCGCCCTACAGGGGTTCAATAATTCACCCCTCCACTTT.

CDR3: CAWATGDTQYF. DNA for the CDR3: TGTGCCTGGGCGACAGGGGATACGCAGTATTTT. V gene TRBV30 combines with J gene TRBJ2-3; 7 nucleotides line up with TRBD1. The CDR3 is made up of 11 amino acids. The V gene end was trimmed by 5 bases and the J gene end by 6 bases; junction bases not matched to a gene: 2. Germline V CDR1 and CDR2: GTSNPN, SVGIG (reference sequence).

J is TRBJ1-5 and V is TRBV2; D may be TRBD1 (6 bases). There are 13 residues in the CDR3. The V end was cut by 6 bases, the J end by 5 bases, with 11 bases between. CDR1 is SNHLY and CDR2 is FYNNEI in the germline V gene. This CDR3 is CASRYSGDQPQHF. CDR3 nucleotides: TGTGCCAGCAGGTATTCAGGGGATCAGCCCCAGCATTTT.

The chain joins TRBV19 to TRBJ1-5, with D unclear. V gave up 8 bases and J gave up 0 bases, with 14 bases separating them. The CDR3 length is 15 residues. Germline CDR1 LNHDA, CDR2 SQIVND (reference sequence). The CDR3 reads CASLSIFISNQPQHF. CDR3 bases: TGTGCCAGTCTTAGCATTTTTATTAGCAATCAGCCCCAGCATTTT.

The chain combines TRBV27 with TRBJ2-4; 9 nucleotides align to TRBD2. Trimming removed 4 bases from V and 4 bases from J; junction bases left unmatched: 5. This CDR3 is built from 15 residues. Germline values: CDR1 MNHEY, CDR2 SMNVEV (reference sequence). The CDR3 reads CASSWAGGRKNIQYF. The CDR3 DNA reads as TGTGCCAGCAGTTGGGCGGGAGGGAGAAAAAACATTCAGTACTTC.

The gene calls are TRBV7-9 and TRBJ1-1; no clear D. Germline CDR1 reads SEHNR; CDR2 reads FQNEAQ (reference sequence). Trimming shortened V by 5 bases and J by 3 bases, and 10 bases separated the two germline ends. This CDR3 spans 13 amino acids. The DNA of the CDR3 is TGTGCCAGCAGCACCCGAGTGGACACTGAAGCTTTCTTT. Translating gives CASSTRVDTEAFF.

The V call is TRBV7-9, the J call TRBJ2-7; TRBD2 matches 8 bases. Losses at the gene ends were 4 bases for V and 2 bases for J; bases not matched to a gene: 7. This CDR3 comprises 15 residues. Germline assignment: CDR1 SEHNR and CDR2 FQNEAQ (reference sequence). In DNA form, the CDR3 reads TGTGCCAGCAGCTGGGGGAGTAGCGGGGCCTACGAGCAGTACTTC. It specifies CASSWGSSGAYEQYF.